The 15 T cell receptor beta chains below were found in one sample sequenced in a study of patients and donors after allogeneic stem cell transplantation. TCRdb re-derived calls from the RT-PCR reads in MiXCR, one entry per CDR3 protein. The profile covers tens of thousands of distinct CDR3 sequences, with around 5% appearing a single time and about 2.8% taken by the ten largest. Source material: blood, either unsorted or a sorted T cell fraction (not recorded which). Receptors originate from a human donor who was either an allogeneic HSCT recipient or a stem cell or donor lymphocyte infusion donor (not recorded which). It is not recorded whose cells these are; they may come from a transplant donor.

This clonotype came up many times. The chain employs TRBV12-3 or TRBV12-4 and TRBJ2-5; 7 bases are shared with TRBD1. With V trimmed by 3 bases and J by 3 bases, 7 bases remained unmatched. This CDR3 is 15 amino acids long. The CDR3 coding sequence is TGTGCCAGCAGTTTCCGGGACAGTCAGAAAGAGACCCAGTACTTC. Translation: CASSFRDSQKETQYF.

In its sample, this clonotype was seen many times. J is TRBJ1-2 and V is TRBV5-5; no clear D. The CDR3 is 16 amino acids. The germline V gene encodes CDR1 SGHKS and CDR2 YYEKEE (reference sequence). V lost 5 bases and J 8 bases, leaving 25 bases between the germline ends. The DNA for the CDR3 is TGTGCCAGCAGACCCCCGGTCCTAAACTCGCCCCAGGGCTACACCTTC. Protein sequence: CASRPPVLNSPQGYTF. Drawing the rest from reference TRBV5-5 and TRBJ1-2, the complete variable domain is DAGVTQSPTHLIKTRGQQVTLRCSPISGHKSVSWYQQVLGQGPQFIFQYYEKEERGRGNFPDRFSARQFPNYSSELNVNALLLGDSALYLCASRPPVLNSPQGYTFGSGTRLTVV.

This clonotype was seen ten or more times. As DNA, the CDR3 is TGTGCCAGCAGTGCCATAGGGGGAACAGATACGCAGTATTTT. Its translation: CASSAIGGTDTQYF. The chain has TRBV9 and TRBJ2-3; weak D call: TRBD1 (6 bases). Per germline, CDR1 SGDLS and CDR2 YYNGEE. V lost 5 bases and J 3 bases, leaving 13 bases between the germline ends. The CDR3 sequence is 14 residues long.

At least ten counts were recorded for this clonotype. The rearrangement joins TRBV6-1 to TRBJ1-1; D gene ambiguous. Germline CDR1 and CDR2: MNHNS and SASEGT. This CDR3 contains 12 residues. The ends were cut back, 5 bases at V and 7 bases at J, with 11 bases in the middle. DNA for the CDR3: TGTGCCAGCAGTTTCCGGCGGCTTGAAGCTTTCTTT. Residues: CASSFRRLEAFF.

This clonotype was counted at least ten times. V gene TRBV20-1 combines with J gene TRBJ2-2, with D unclear. V lost 3 bases and J 0 bases, leaving 8 bases between the germline ends. The CDR3 totals 14 residues. Germline loops: CDR1 DFQATT, CDR2 SNEGSKA (reference sequence). CDR3 nucleotide sequence: TGCAGTGCTAGTTTCCAGGCGAACACCGGGGAGCTGTTTTTT. Translation: CSASFQANTGELFF.

This clonotype was recorded many times. The V and J genes are TRBV6-5 and TRBJ2-7; D ambiguous. The CDR3 is 15 residues long. Trimming removed 0 bases from V and 3 bases from J, with 12 bases in between. From germline, CDR1 is MNHEY and CDR2 SVGAGI. This CDR3 reads CASSYSALQFYEQYF. The CDR3 DNA follows: TGTGCCAGCAGTTACTCTGCACTCCAGTTCTACGAGCAGTACTTC.

The chain couples TRBV20-1 to TRBJ2-7, with a tentative D call TRBD1 (6 bases). Germline CDR1 and CDR2: DFQATT and SNEGSKA (reference sequence). The CDR3 contains 16 residues. V was cut by 0 bases and J by 1 base, with 16 bases left in between. The CDR3 DNA sequence: TGCAGTGCTAGAGATTTTCGAGGCAGGGGTTCCTACGAGCAGTACTTC. Protein: CSARDFRGRGSYEQYF.

This sequence joins TRBV24-1 and TRBJ1-2, with 7 bases lining up with TRBD1. This CDR3 contains 12 residues. Germline trimming cut 4 bases from V and 7 bases from J; bases unmatched to any gene: 2. Germline V CDR1 and CDR2: KGHDR, SFDVKD. CDR3 sequence (DNA): TGTGCCACCAGTGAAACAGGGGTTGGCTACACCTTC. It specifies CATSETGVGYTF.

This clonotype was counted ten times or more. Sequence at one end of the junction differs from germline and may be a read error. This sequence joins TRBV7-2 and TRBJ2-5; no reliable D call. CDR1 and CDR2 (germline): SGHTA, FQGNSA. The CDR3 spans 11 residues. CDR3 nucleotide sequence: TGCGCCAGCAGCTTATTGGAGACCCAGTACTTC. It specifies CASSLLETQYF.

In its sample, this clonotype was seen many times. The rearrangement uses TRBV2 and TRBJ1-2, with 7 positions matching TRBD1. The CDR3 consists of 14 residues. The V gene end was trimmed by 2 bases and the J gene end by 1 base; junction bases not matched to a gene: 1. CDR1 SNHLY and CDR2 FYNNEI come from the germline V gene. This chain's CDR3 is CASSERQGNYGYTF. The CDR3 DNA is TGTGCCAGCAGTGAAAGACAGGGTAACTATGGCTACACCTTC. Filled out from reference TRBV2 and TRBJ1-2, the complete variable domain reads EPEVTQTPSHQVTQMGQEVILRCVPISNHLYFYWYRQILGQKVEFLVSFYNNEISEKSEIFDDQFSVERPDGSNFTLKIRSTKLEDSAMYFCASSERQGNYGYTFGSGTRLTVV.

The sample holds many counts of this clonotype. The chain couples TRBV19 to TRBJ1-5; D not resolved. Germline lookup yields CDR1 LNHDA and CDR2 SQIVND (reference sequence). V was cut by 1 base and J by 3 bases, with 4 bases left in between. The CDR3 is made up of 13 amino acids. CDR3 in DNA: TGTGCCAGTAGTATAGTCATCAATCAGCCCCAGCATTTT. Translated, it gives CASSIVINQPQHF.

V is TRBV4-2 and J is TRBJ1-3, with no clear D. Trimming pared 2 bases from V and 0 bases from J, leaving 8 bases between. CDR1 and CDR2 from the germline V gene are LGHNA and YNFKEQ. The CDR3 length is 15 residues. For the CDR3, the DNA is TGTGCCAGCAGCCAACAACTGTACTCTGGAAACACCATATATTTT. This gives the protein CASSQQLYSGNTIYF.

For the CDR3, the DNA is TGTGCCAGCAGTTTAGGAGAGGGGAGAAACACCATATATTTT. It codes for CASSLGEGRNTIYF. The chain links TRBV28 to TRBJ1-3, with a tentative D call TRBD1 (5 bases). V lost 2 bases, J lost 5 bases, and 10 bases lay in between. The germline gives CDR1 MDHEN, CDR2 SYDVKM. The CDR3 spans 14 residues.

This clonotype was detected many times. The V and J genes are TRBV18 and TRBJ1-6; the match to TRBD1 covers 7 bases. The CDR3 sequence is 15 residues long. The V segment lost 1 base and the J segment 11 bases; nucleotides outside the gene matches: 8. Germline loops: CDR1 KGHSH, CDR2 LQKENI. The CDR3 spells CASSPLQQTGPPLHF. For the CDR3, the DNA is TGTGCCAGCTCACCACTGCAACAGACAGGGCCACCCCTCCACTTT. Combining the CDR3 with reference TRBV18 and TRBJ1-6 gives the whole variable domain NAGVMQNPRHLVRRRGQEARLRCSPMKGHSHVYWYRQLPEEGLKFMVYLQKENIIDESGMPKERFSAEFPKEGPSILRIQQVVRGDSAAYFCASSPLQQTGPPLHFGNGTRLTVT.

This clonotype was seen ten or more times. V is TRBV11-3 and J is TRBJ1-2; maybe TRBD1 (6 bases). V lost 2 bases and J lost 8, with 18 bases in between. The CDR3 is made up of 15 amino acids. The germline CDR1 and CDR2 sequences are SGHNT and YENEEA. This CDR3 is CASSLSSGARVGYTF. The CDR3 bases are TGTGCCAGCAGCTTAAGCTCAGGGGCACGGGTCGGCTACACCTTC.